These 20 T cell receptor beta chains were all obtained from the same sample, sequenced in a study of OX40 agonist ivuxolimab in advanced cancers. The table came from immunoSEQ multiplex PCR; TCRdb's copy has only in-frame clones and leaves some out. The sample records 100,000 to 150,000 clones, around nine tenths being singletons. Sequencing used CD4+ or CD8+ T cells sorted from blood, obtained in a trial of the OX40 agonist ivuxolimab. Every receptor here comes from an adult with an advanced solid tumor such as melanoma, head and neck, liver or kidney cancer.

This chain links TRBV19 with TRBJ1-1; TRBD1 matches at 8 bases. The trim removed 5 bases at V and 5 bases at J, leaving 10 bases unmatched. This CDR3 region has 15 residues. Germline CDR1 and CDR2: LNHDA and SQIVND (reference sequence). DNA for the CDR3: TGTGCCAGTAGTCTATACCCAGGGGGCCGAACTGAAGCTTTCTTT. This codes for CASSLYPGGRTEAFF.

The V and J genes are TRBV4-1 and TRBJ1-1, with D perhaps TRBD1 (5 bases). Germline V gene sequence: CDR1 MGHRA, CDR2 YSYEKL. V was trimmed by 6 bases and J by 1 base, leaving 9 bases between them. This CDR3 contains 13 residues. The CDR3 reads CASRTDRNTEAFF. The CDR3 DNA follows: TGCGCCAGCAGAACAGACAGGAACACTGAAGCTTTCTTT.

This clone occurred a few times. V is TRBV6-5 and J is TRBJ2-7; a possible D gene is TRBD2 (6 bases). The CDR3 length is 14 residues. Germline-derived CDR1 and CDR2 are MNHEY and SVGAGI. V gave up 6 bases and J gave up 3 bases, with 15 bases separating them. CDR3 in DNA: TGTGCCAGCAGCAGTAGCCCCGGGGGCTACGAGCAGTACTTC. Its translation: CASSSSPGGYEQYF.

The chain links TRBV27 to TRBJ2-3; D is uncertain. This CDR3 has 14 amino acids. V lost 2 bases to trimming and J lost 4 bases, with 10 bases between them. Germline values: CDR1 MNHEY, CDR2 SMNVEV (reference sequence). CDR3 in amino acids: CASSLASKADTQYF. The CDR3 bases are TGTGCCAGCAGTTTAGCGTCGAAAGCAGATACGCAGTATTTT.

This clone has just one count. The chain is built from TRBV5-1 and TRBJ2-5; a weak D match, TRBD1 (7 bases). The V gene lost 3 bases and the J gene lost 4 bases, with 16 bases spanning the gap. Germline CDR1 reads SGHRS; CDR2 reads YFSETQ. The CDR3 is made up of 15 amino acids. The CDR3 DNA reads TGCGCCAGCAGCTATCAGGGGGGCCGGGGAGAGACCCAGTACTTC. Translated: CASSYQGGRGETQYF.

CDR3 amino acids: CASSDTLRSGQFF. The CDR3 coding sequence is TGTGCCAGCAGTGACACCCTTCGTTCCGGGCAGTTCTTC. The V and J genes are TRBV14 and TRBJ2-1; D gene ambiguous. Germline CDR1 and CDR2: SGHDN and FVKESK. The CDR3 sequence is 13 residues long. V lost 6 bases and J lost 12, with 18 bases in between.

V is TRBV21-1 and J is TRBJ2-7; no check of the table's D call, TRBD2, against the DNA was made. TRBV21-1 is termed a pseudogene. This CDR3 has 12 amino acids. The DNA of the CDR3 is TGTGCCAGCAGCAAACGGGTTGGCGAGCAGTACTTC. This gives the protein CASSKRVGEQYF.

In this sample, this clone turned up once. V gene TRBV30 combines with J gene TRBJ1-1; D is perhaps TRBD1 (5 bases). The CDR3 is made up of 15 amino acids. CDR1 and CDR2 from the germline V gene are GTSNPN and SVGIG (reference sequence). Trimming left V 0 bases short and J 1 base short, with 12 bases between. The CDR3 DNA is TGTGCCTGGAGTGTCCCAGACAGAAGGAACACTGAAGCTTTCTTT. Translated: CAWSVPDRRNTEAFF.

V gene TRBV11-2 combines with J gene TRBJ2-7, with TRBD2 matching over 8 bases. The V gene end was trimmed by 0 bases and the J gene end by 7 bases; junction bases not matched to a gene: 2. Looked up from germline, CDR1 is SGHAT and CDR2 is FQNNGV. There are 13 residues in the CDR3. The CDR3 loop reads CASSLDRGREQYF. The DNA for the CDR3 is TGTGCCAGCAGCTTAGATCGCGGGAGGGAGCAGTACTTC.

The rearrangement uses TRBV6-5 and TRBJ1-1; no definite D call. Per germline, CDR1 MNHEY and CDR2 SVGAGI. V was clipped by 5 bases and J by 4 bases, with 17 bases between them. The CDR3 runs 15 residues. CDR3 coding DNA: TGTGCCAGCAGTCTTCAGCCCTCCGTAAGCACTGAAGCTTTCTTT. It translates to CASSLQPSVSTEAFF.

The rearrangement uses TRBV19 and TRBJ1-2; 7 positions match TRBD1. This CDR3 region has 17 residues. Germline V gives CDR1 LNHDA, CDR2 SQIVND (reference sequence). V lost 0 bases and J lost 2; bases outside the gene matches: 9. CDR3 sequence (DNA): TGTGCCAGTAGTATAGATGTGAACAGGGGCAGAAACTATGGCTACACCTTC. It encodes CASSIDVNRGRNYGYTF.

This rearrangement joins TRBV5-1 to TRBJ2-1; TRBD2 agrees at 9 bases. CDR1 SGHRS and CDR2 YFSETQ come from the germline V gene. The CDR3 runs to 14 residues. J lost 8 bases, V lost 0 bases, and 3 bases had no gene match. The CDR3 region has the DNA TGCGCCAGCAGCTTGGAGACTAGCGGCTATGAGCAGTTCTTC. Its translation is CASSLETSGYEQFF. The entire variable domain, with the rest obtained from reference TRBV5-1 and TRBJ2-1, is as follows: KAGVTQTPRYLIKTRGQQVTLSCSPISGHRSVSWYQQTPGQGLQFLFEYFSETQRNKGNFPGRFSGRQFSNSRSEMNVSTLELGDSALYLCASSLETSGYEQFFGPGTRLTVL.

This sequence joins TRBV6-5 and TRBJ1-1; the D gene is possibly TRBD1 (5 bases). Trimming stripped 4 bases from V and 1 base from J, with 16 bases between. The CDR3 totals 16 residues. Germline CDR1 is MNHEY and CDR2 is SVGAGI. The CDR3 DNA reads TGTGCCAGCAGTTCCCGTCCAACCGGACAGAACACTGAAGCTTTCTTT. Translating it yields CASSSRPTGQNTEAFF.

Only one count was recorded for this clone. This chain links TRBV29-1 with TRBJ2-3, with a possible D match to TRBD1 (5 bases). V gave up 4 bases and J gave up 5 bases, with 13 bases separating them. This CDR3 contains 13 residues. CDR1 is SQVTM, CDR2 ANQGSEA, per germline. This CDR3 reads CSVGSRAEDTQYF. CDR3 in DNA: TGCAGCGTTGGCTCCAGGGCCGAAGATACGCAGTATTTT.

The rearrangement links TRBV18 to TRBJ1-1; 9 positions match TRBD1. The CDR3 is made up of 15 amino acids. With V trimmed by 4 bases and J by 3 bases, 6 bases remained unmatched. Germline V gene data show CDR1 as KGHSH and CDR2 as LQKENI. The CDR3 spells CASSQGQGDYTEAFF. The CDR3 nucleotides read TGTGCCAGCTCACAGGGACAGGGAGATTACACTGAAGCTTTCTTT.

The chain links TRBV27 to TRBJ2-1, with 8 bases identical to TRBD2. The germline V gene encodes CDR1 MNHEY and CDR2 SMNVEV (reference sequence). V lost 2 bases, J lost 10 bases, and 10 bases stayed unmatched. The CDR3 has 15 amino acids. The CDR3 loop is CASSLGLAGPVEQFF. The CDR3 DNA sequence: TGTGCCAGCAGTTTAGGGCTAGCGGGCCCAGTCGAGCAGTTCTTC.

V is TRBV6-4 and J is TRBJ2-1; D call uncertain. CDR1 MRHNA and CDR2 SNTAGT come from the germline V gene. The CDR3 is 11 residues long. Trimming removed 10 bases at V and 5 bases at J, with 9 bases between. The CDR3 sequence: CATRRDNEQFF. The CDR3 DNA reads as TGTGCCACTCGTCGCGACAATGAGCAGTTCTTC.

This rearrangement joins TRBV5-8 to TRBJ1-6; TRBD1 might be the D (5 bases). CDR1 SGHTS and CDR2 YDEGEE come from the germline V gene. V lost 4 bases, J lost 10 bases, and 15 bases lay in between. This CDR3 has 14 residues. DNA for the CDR3: TGTGCCAGCAGCGGTCTGGTGGAGGGGTCACCCCTCCACTTT. This encodes CASSGLVEGSPLHF.

In this sample, this clone turned up a few times. The chain uses TRBV21-1 and TRBJ2-7; the table's D call, TRBD1, has no DNA check behind it. TRBV21-1 is termed a pseudogene. This CDR3 has 19 residues. Here the CDR3 DNA reads TGTGCCAGCAGCATAAACCATGATTTGGGGGCTGATCGGTCCTACGAGCAGTACTTC. Amino acids: CASSINHDLGADRSYEQYF.

The chain is built from TRBV6-5 and TRBJ2-3; TRBD2 matches at 8 bases. Germline values: CDR1 MNHEY, CDR2 SVGAGI. V trimming: 4 bases; J trimming: 1 base; junction bases outside the gene matches: 7. The CDR3 has 16 amino acids. The CDR3 DNA follows: TGTGCCAGCAGTTCCCTAGCGGGTGGAGGCACAGATACGCAGTATTTT. It encodes CASSSLAGGGTDTQYF.